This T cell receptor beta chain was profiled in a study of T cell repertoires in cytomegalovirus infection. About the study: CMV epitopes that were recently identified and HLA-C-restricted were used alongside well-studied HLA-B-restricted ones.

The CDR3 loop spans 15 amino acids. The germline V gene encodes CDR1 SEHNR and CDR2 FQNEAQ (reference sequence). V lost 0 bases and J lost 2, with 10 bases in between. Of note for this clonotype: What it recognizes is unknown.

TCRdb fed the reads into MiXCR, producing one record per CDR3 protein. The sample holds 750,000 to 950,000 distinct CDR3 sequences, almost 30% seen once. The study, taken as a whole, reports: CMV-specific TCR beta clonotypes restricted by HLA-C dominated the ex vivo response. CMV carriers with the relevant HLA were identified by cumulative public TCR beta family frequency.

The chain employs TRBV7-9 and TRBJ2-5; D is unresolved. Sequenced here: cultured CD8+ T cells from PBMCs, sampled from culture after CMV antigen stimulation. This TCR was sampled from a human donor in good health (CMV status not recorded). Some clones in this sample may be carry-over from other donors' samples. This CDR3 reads CASSLASVRQETQYF. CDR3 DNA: TGTGCCAGCAGCTTAGCGAGTGTAAGACAAGAGACCCAGTACTTC. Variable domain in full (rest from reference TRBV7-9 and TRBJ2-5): DTGVSQNPRHKITKRGQNVTFRCDPISEHNRLYWYRQTLGQGPEFLTYFQNEAQLEKSRLLSDRFSAERPKGSFSTLEIQRTEQGDSAMYLCASSLASVRQETQYFGPGTRLLVL.